Below are 3 T cell receptor beta chains sequenced from a single sample in a study of identifying expanded T cells in peripheral blood. Assay used: immunoSEQ multiplex PCR; TCRdb lists only in-frame clones, some missing. The sample contains about 130,000 clones, 86% of which appear only once. The source material was blood. The origin of the receptors is a person between 18 and 75 years old in good health.

The chain employs TRBV9 and TRBJ1-1, with unresolved D. Trimming pared 3 bases from V and 2 bases from J, leaving 11 bases between. Germline CDR1 and CDR2: SGDLS and YYNGEE. This CDR3 region has 14 residues. Written as DNA, the CDR3 is TGTGCCAGCAGCGCAGCGGACGTCAACACTGAAGCTTTCTTT. The encoded protein is CASSAADVNTEAFF.

The gene calls are TRBV5-1 and TRBJ2-7; D gene uncertain. This CDR3 has 14 amino acids. Looked up from germline, CDR1 is SGHRS and CDR2 is YFSETQ. Trimming pared 0 bases from V and 5 bases from J, leaving 12 bases between. The CDR3 region is CASSLALRVHEQYF. The CDR3 nucleotides read TGCGCCAGCAGCTTGGCTCTCCGGGTCCACGAGCAGTACTTC. The variable domain in full, completed from reference TRBV5-1 and TRBJ2-7, reads KAGVTQTPRYLIKTRGQQVTLSCSPISGHRSVSWYQQTPGQGLQFLFEYFSETQRNKGNFPGRFSGRQFSNSRSEMNVSTLELGDSALYLCASSLALRVHEQYFGPGTRLTVT.

The chain recombines TRBV27 with TRBJ2-2; D is undetermined. The CDR3 loop spans 14 amino acids. Germline CDR1 reads MNHEY; CDR2 reads SMNVEV (reference sequence). Trimming left V 1 base short and J 0 bases short, with 3 bases between. The DNA of the CDR3 is TGTGCCAGCAGTTTATACCCGAACACCGGGGAGCTGTTTTTT. Residues: CASSLYPNTGELFF.